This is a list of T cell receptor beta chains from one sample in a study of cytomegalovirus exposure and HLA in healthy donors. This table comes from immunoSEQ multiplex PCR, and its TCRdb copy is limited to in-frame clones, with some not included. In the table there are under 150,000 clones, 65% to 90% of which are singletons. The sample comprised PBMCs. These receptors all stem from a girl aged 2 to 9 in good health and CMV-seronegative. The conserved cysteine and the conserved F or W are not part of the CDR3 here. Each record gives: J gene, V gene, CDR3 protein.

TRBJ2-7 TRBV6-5 ASSYGDRGDEQY
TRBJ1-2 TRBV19 ASSIGEGGYT
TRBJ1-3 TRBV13 ASSLGGSSGNTIY
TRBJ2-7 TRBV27 ASSLSGQDSYEQY
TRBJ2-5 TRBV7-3 ASSPGQGETQY
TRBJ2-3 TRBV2 ASSEASGSSTDTQY
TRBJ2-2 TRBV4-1 ASSQDASGRAGELF
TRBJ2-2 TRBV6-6 ASRPGQGWTGELF
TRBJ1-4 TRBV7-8 ASSLVNSPTGGREKLF
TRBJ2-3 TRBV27 ASSLVPGGTDTQY
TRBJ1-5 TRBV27 ASSRGGGNQPQH
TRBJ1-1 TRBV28 ASSRPDRGRYTEAF
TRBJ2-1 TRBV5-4 ASSLRGGGAYNEQF
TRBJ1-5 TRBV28 ASIEFGSGNQPQH
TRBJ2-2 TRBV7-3 ASSPRTRGAGELF
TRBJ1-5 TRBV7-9 ASSLVGSGQGQH
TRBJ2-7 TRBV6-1 ASSDPGLAGTYEQY
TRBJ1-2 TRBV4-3 ASSQDGWGGGYT
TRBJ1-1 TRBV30 AWSVQGLGEAF
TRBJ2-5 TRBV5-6 ASSFPGQGSWETQY
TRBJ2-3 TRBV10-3 AIAAGQDTDTQY
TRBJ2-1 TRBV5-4 ASSSSGGAINEQF
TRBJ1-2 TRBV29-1 SVEDGHRGYNYGYT
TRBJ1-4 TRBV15 ATSRDGLGQLSEKLF
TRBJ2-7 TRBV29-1 SVINPGLASYEQY
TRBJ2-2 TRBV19 ASSTTPGVTGELF
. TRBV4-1 ASSQGAGSNEQY
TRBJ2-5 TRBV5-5 ASSGSGLQETQY
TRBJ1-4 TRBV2 ASTPIQTGTEKLF
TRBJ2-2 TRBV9 ASSVVGGSHTGELF
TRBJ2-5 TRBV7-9 ASSFKPGVQETQY
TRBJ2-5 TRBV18 ASSPAVQETQY
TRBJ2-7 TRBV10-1 ASSPGGSYEQY
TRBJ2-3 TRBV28 ASSLSPSPDTQY
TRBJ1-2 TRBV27 ASSNRGRYQGGYT
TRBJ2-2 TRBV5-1 ASSLSGLTSGQTGELF
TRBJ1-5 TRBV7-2 ASSFLEGNNQPQH
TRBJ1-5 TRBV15 ATSRDRNQPQH
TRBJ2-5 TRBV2 ASSELTSGQETQY
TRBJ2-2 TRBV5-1 ASSRSGVNTGELF
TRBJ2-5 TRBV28 ASSLGTSGWEETQY
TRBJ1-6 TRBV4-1 ASSQPRQGVYSPLH
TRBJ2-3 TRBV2 ASRGGSDTQY
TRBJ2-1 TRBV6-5 ASSYGRVGHEQF
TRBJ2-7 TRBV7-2 ASSLGGRLAVSYEQY